These 26 T cell receptor beta chains came from one sample sequenced in a study of T cell responses to AZD1222 COVID-19 vaccine. Using immunoSEQ multiplex PCR, the repertoire was profiled, and TCRdb retains in-frame clones only, with some absent. The repertoire includes 65,000 to 85,000 clones, 75% to 90% of them detected once, and about 10% sits in the top ten. Sample: peripheral blood, taken 28 days after the second AZD1222 dose. These receptor sequences come from an adult who received the AZD1222 COVID-19 vaccine.

This clone was observed a single time. The rearrangement links TRBV28 to TRBJ2-5; TRBD2 agrees at 7 bases. CDR1 MDHEN and CDR2 SYDVKM come from the germline V gene. This CDR3 has 16 amino acids. J was trimmed by 5 bases and V by 4 bases; bases with no gene match: 13. CDR3 in amino acids: CASSSGGSWGGETQYF. In nucleotides, the CDR3 is TGTGCCAGCAGTTCGGGTGGAAGCTGGGGGGGGGAGACCCAGTACTTC.

This sequence joins TRBV6-1 and TRBJ2-2, with D maybe TRBD2 (6 bases). Per germline, CDR1 MNHNS and CDR2 SASEGT. V was clipped by 4 bases and J by 2 bases, with 14 bases between them. The CDR3 length is 16 residues. The CDR3 nucleotides are TGTGCCAGCAGTGGCGGGGCAGCCATTAACACCGGGGAGCTGTTTTTT. Amino acid sequence: CASSGGAAINTGELFF.

The chain couples TRBV5-4 to TRBJ2-1; possibly TRBD1 for D (6 bases). CDR3 size: 12 residues. The germline V gene has CDR1 SGHNT and CDR2 YYREEE (reference sequence). V was clipped by 4 bases and J by 7 bases, with 9 bases between them. The CDR3 protein is CASSPDRNEQFF. In DNA, the CDR3 is TGTGCCAGCAGCCCGGACAGAAATGAGCAGTTCTTC.

This clone is a singleton in its sample. This rearrangement joins TRBV6-1 to TRBJ1-1; D is undetermined. Germline CDR1 reads MNHNS; CDR2 reads SASEGT. The CDR3 covers 14 residues. Trimming removed 2 bases from V and 5 bases from J, with 12 bases in between. In DNA form, the CDR3 reads TGTGCCAGCAGTGAACGGGGTAAGGGAACTGAAGCTTTCTTT. This gives the protein CASSERGKGTEAFF.

This sequence joins TRBV5-6 and TRBJ2-3; D ambiguous. The V and J ends lost 2 bases and 2 bases respectively, with 12 bases between them. The CDR3 extends over 15 amino acids. The V gene's germline CDR1 is SGHDT and CDR2 YYEEEE. The chain's CDR3 is CASSFGFPDTDTQYF. The CDR3 nucleotides read TGTGCCAGCAGCTTTGGCTTCCCGGACACAGATACGCAGTATTTT.

This chain uses TRBV19 with TRBJ2-2; 10 bases are a match to TRBD1. Germline V gene sequence: CDR1 LNHDA, CDR2 SQIVND (reference sequence). This CDR3 is 19 amino acids long. Germline trimming cut 1 base from V and 3 bases from J; bases unmatched to any gene: 11. The CDR3 is CASSIGWGGQGYHTGELFF. Written as DNA, the CDR3 is TGTGCCAGTAGTATAGGATGGGGGGGACAGGGGTACCACACCGGGGAGCTGTTTTTT.

The V and J genes are TRBV2 and TRBJ2-1; 10 bases map to TRBD1. Germline assignment: CDR1 SNHLY and CDR2 FYNNEI. Trimming cost V 6 bases and J 8 bases; bases outside gene matches: 10. This CDR3 is 15 amino acids long. The CDR3 region is CASSHRGQGTDEQFF. The CDR3 DNA reads as TGTGCCAGCAGCCACCGGGGACAGGGGACGGATGAGCAGTTCTTC.

CDR3 sequence reads: CASSVGQGRHEQFF. The CDR3 bases are TGTGCCAGCAGCGTAGGTCAGGGGAGGCATGAGCAGTTCTTC. The rearrangement links TRBV9 to TRBJ2-1, with D perhaps matching TRBD1 or TRBD2 (6 bases each). The CDR3 is made up of 14 amino acids. V shed 0 bases and J shed 8 bases, with 12 bases lying between them. CDR1 is SGDLS and CDR2 is YYNGEE in the germline V gene.

The chain links TRBV11-2 to TRBJ1-6; 7 nucleotides line up with TRBD1. The CDR3 extends over 15 amino acids. The junction had 8 bases not matched to a gene; V was cut back by 5 bases and J by 7 bases. The germline gives CDR1 SGHAT, CDR2 FQNNGV. CDR3 DNA sequence: TGTGCCAGCAGCCAAAGAGGGGGCGACAATTCACCCCTCCACTTT. Encoded protein: CASSQRGGDNSPLHF.

The rearrangement links TRBV6-1 to TRBJ1-4, with 9 positions matching TRBD1. The CDR3 is made up of 15 amino acids. CDR1 and CDR2 (germline): MNHNS, SASEGT. After removal of 3 bases from V and 8 bases from J, the junction contained 7 bases not matched to a gene. CDR3 sequence (DNA): TGTGCCAGCAGTGAGTCGGGGACAGGGCAAGAAAAACTGTTTTTT. It codes for CASSESGTGQEKLFF.

The gene calls are TRBV7-9 and TRBJ2-2; D unclear. The CDR3 is 15 amino acids. V dropped 8 bases and J dropped 5 bases, with 18 bases sitting between them. CDR1 and CDR2 (germline): SEHNR, FQNEAQ (reference sequence). CDR3 in amino acids: CASGLSDRGTGELFF. The CDR3 DNA reads TGTGCCAGCGGGCTCAGTGACCGTGGTACCGGGGAGCTGTTTTTT.

The chain joins TRBV5-1 to TRBJ2-3; D is possibly TRBD1 or TRBD2 (6 bases each). CDR3 length equals 16 residues. CDR1 is SGHRS, CDR2 YFSETQ, per germline. Trimming took 4 bases from V and 0 from J, leaving 15 bases between them. The CDR3 nucleotides read TGCGCCAGCAGCCCCGATGGGGGGCGAAGCACAGATACGCAGTATTTT. This codes for CASSPDGGRSTDTQYF.

The sample holds many counts of this clone. The chain joins TRBV7-3 to TRBJ2-1, with 11 bases identical to TRBD2. The length of the CDR3 is 17 residues. Germline CDR1 SGHTA, CDR2 FQGTGA. With V trimmed by 1 base and J by 7 bases, 9 bases remained unmatched. In DNA, the CDR3 is TGTGCCAGCAGCTTAAGGCCTAGCGGGGGGCCTCAGAATGAGCAGTTCTTC. Residues: CASSLRPSGGPQNEQFF.

The gene calls are TRBV10-3 and TRBJ2-7; D not certain. The V gene's germline CDR1 is ENHRY and CDR2 SYGVKD. V lost 5 bases to trimming and J lost 4 bases, with 12 bases between them. This CDR3 spans 13 amino acids. The CDR3 DNA reads as TGTGCCATCAGTCTTAGTAAGGTGTACGAGCAGTACTTC. Translation: CAISLSKVYEQYF.

The chain is built from TRBV11-2 and TRBJ2-5; no definite D call. The germline V gene has CDR1 SGHAT and CDR2 FQNNGV. The V end lost 2 bases, the J end lost 5 bases, and 3 bases lay between the germline ends. This CDR3 has 11 amino acids. CDR3 region: CASSLLETQYF. The CDR3 DNA sequence: TGTGCCAGCAGCTTACTGGAGACCCAGTACTTC.

This clone was counted between two and nine times. Other DNA sequences of this sample code for an identical CDR3. The chain combines TRBV12-3 or TRBV12-4 with TRBJ1-5; D is ambiguous. Trimming stripped 3 bases from V and 2 bases from J, with 2 bases between. There are 12 residues in the CDR3. CDR3 sequence reads: CASSFGNQPQHF. CDR3 DNA sequence: TGTGCCAGCAGTTTCGGCAATCAGCCCCAGCATTTT.

This clone was seen only a few times. The chain has TRBV5-6 and TRBJ1-2; tentatively, D is TRBD1 (5 bases). Germline V gene lookup returns CDR1 SGHDT and CDR2 YYEEEE. This CDR3 contains 14 residues. V was clipped by 4 bases and J by 3 bases, with 13 bases between them. CDR3 loop: CASSGDGWDYGYTF. The CDR3, as DNA: TGTGCCAGCAGCGGGGACGGTTGGGACTATGGCTACACCTTC.

This clone turned up a few times. The chain employs TRBV11-3 and TRBJ2-1; tentatively, D is TRBD2 (6 bases). Looked up from germline, CDR1 is SGHNT and CDR2 is YENEEA. This CDR3 comprises 15 residues. V was pared by 5 bases and J by 8 bases, with 19 bases between. The CDR3 is CASSNREKPLDEQFF. CDR3 nucleotides: TGTGCCAGCAGCAATCGGGAGAAGCCACTAGATGAGCAGTTCTTC.

A few counts support this clone. The chain links TRBV3-1 (or the pseudogene TRBV3-2) to TRBJ2-1; D may be TRBD2 (6 bases). Germline V gives CDR1 LGHDT, CDR2 YNNKEL (reference sequence). The CDR3 spans 15 residues. V dropped 1 base and J dropped 6 bases, with 13 bases sitting between them. CDR3 region: CASSQGNRGSNEQFF. DNA for the CDR3: TGTGCCAGCAGCCAAGGAAATCGGGGGTCCAATGAGCAGTTCTTC.

This chain links TRBV5-4 with TRBJ2-5, with a tentative D call TRBD1 (5 bases). CDR1 is SGHNT, CDR2 YYREEE, per germline (reference sequence). Trimming took off 0 bases at V and 5 bases at J, with 11 bases between the two ends. This CDR3 spans 14 amino acids. The CDR3 DNA is TGTGCCAGCAGCTTGGCCTCGGCAGGGGAGACCCAGTACTTC. Translated, it gives CASSLASAGETQYF.

This chain connects TRBV19 to TRBJ1-5; tentative D call: TRBD1 (6 bases). This CDR3 has 16 amino acids. Trimming removed 7 bases at V and 0 bases at J, with 16 bases between. Germline V gives CDR1 LNHDA, CDR2 SQIVND (reference sequence). CDR3 sequence: CASTDRGGASNQPQHF. The CDR3 bases are TGTGCCAGTACCGATCGGGGGGGCGCTAGCAATCAGCCCCAGCATTTT. The entire variable domain, with the rest obtained from reference TRBV19 and TRBJ1-5, is as follows: DGGITQSPKYLFRKEGQNVTLSCEQNLNHDAMYWYRQDPGQGLRLIYYSQIVNDFQKGDIAEGYSVSREKKESFPLTVTSAQKNPTAFYLCASTDRGGASNQPQHFGDGTRLSIL.

A few counts support this clone. Other DNA sequences in the sample encode the same CDR3. The rearrangement links TRBV5-6 to TRBJ1-4; unclear D gene. CDR3 length: 14 amino acids. Germline V gives CDR1 SGHDT, CDR2 YYEEEE. Trimming removed 2 bases at V and 0 bases at J, with 5 bases between. CDR3 sequence: CASSLVATNEKLFF. For the CDR3, the DNA is TGTGCCAGCAGCTTAGTAGCAACTAATGAAAAACTGTTTTTT.

The CDR3 nucleotides are TGTGCCAGCAGTGATGGGGGTAGCAATCAGCCCCAGCATTTT. This codes for CASSDGGSNQPQHF. This chain uses TRBV6-1 with TRBJ1-5, with D perhaps TRBD1 (5 bases). Germline V gene lookup returns CDR1 MNHNS and CDR2 SASEGT. The CDR3 length is 14 residues. Trimming shortened V by 3 bases and J by 0 bases, and 6 bases separated the two germline ends.

The rearrangement uses TRBV20-1 and TRBJ2-7, with D perhaps TRBD1 (6 bases). Germline assignment: CDR1 DFQATT and CDR2 SNEGSKA (reference sequence). CDR3 length equals 11 residues. Between the trimmed V and J ends, which lost 3 bases and 5 bases, there was a span of 8 bases. The CDR3 loop reads CSARDRNEQYF. CDR3 sequence (DNA): TGCAGTGCTAGGGACAGAAACGAGCAGTACTTC.

This chain links TRBV9 with TRBJ2-7; 11 bases align to TRBD2. Germline CDR1 is SGDLS and CDR2 is YYNGEE. The CDR3 is made up of 15 amino acids. With V trimmed by 3 bases and J by 2 bases, 4 bases remained unmatched. The CDR3 spells CASSAGLAVTYEQYF. CDR3 DNA sequence: TGTGCCAGCAGCGCGGGACTAGCGGTTACCTACGAGCAGTACTTC.

V gene TRBV12-5 combines with J gene TRBJ1-1; perhaps TRBD1 as D (6 bases). This CDR3 has 15 residues. CDR1 and CDR2 from the germline V gene are LGHNT and FRNRAP. V dropped 0 bases and J dropped 8 bases, with 16 bases sitting between them. CDR3 in amino acids: CASGLVQGGLAEAFF. The CDR3 nucleotides are TGTGCTAGTGGTTTGGTACAGGGCGGCCTAGCGGAAGCTTTCTTT. Full variable domain (missing parts from reference TRBV12-5 and TRBJ1-1): DARVTQTPRHKVTEMGQEVTMRCQPILGHNTVFWYRQTMMQGLELLAYFRNRAPLDDSGMPKDRFSAEMPDATLATLKIQPSEPRDSAVYFCASGLVQGGLAEAFFGQGTRLTVV.